This entry describes one TCR beta chain. Its specificity is unknown. The PCR employed 60 Vbeta primers together with 13 Jbeta primers. TCRdb's copy holds only in-frame clones and misses some; the assay was immunoSEQ multiplex PCR. The sample lists 120,000 or so clones, about 80% seen once, with roughly 3.1% in the top ten. These data originate in a study of cytomegalovirus exposure and HLA in healthy donors. Study findings and constraints: The study labeled 180 or so TCR beta chains cytomegalovirus-associated.

This CDR3 comprises 15 residues. CDR1 is MNHEY and CDR2 is SMNVEV in the germline V gene (reference sequence). The junction had 3 bases not matched to a gene; V was cut back by 5 bases and J by 0 bases. J is TRBJ1-5 and V is TRBV27; 8 bases fit TRBD1. This receptor was taken from a man younger than 45 in good health and CMV-seronegative. The sample taken for sequencing was PBMCs. CDR3: CASSDRGYSNQPQHF. Written as DNA, the CDR3 is TGTGCCAGCAGTGACAGGGGCTATAGCAATCAGCCCCAGCATTTT.